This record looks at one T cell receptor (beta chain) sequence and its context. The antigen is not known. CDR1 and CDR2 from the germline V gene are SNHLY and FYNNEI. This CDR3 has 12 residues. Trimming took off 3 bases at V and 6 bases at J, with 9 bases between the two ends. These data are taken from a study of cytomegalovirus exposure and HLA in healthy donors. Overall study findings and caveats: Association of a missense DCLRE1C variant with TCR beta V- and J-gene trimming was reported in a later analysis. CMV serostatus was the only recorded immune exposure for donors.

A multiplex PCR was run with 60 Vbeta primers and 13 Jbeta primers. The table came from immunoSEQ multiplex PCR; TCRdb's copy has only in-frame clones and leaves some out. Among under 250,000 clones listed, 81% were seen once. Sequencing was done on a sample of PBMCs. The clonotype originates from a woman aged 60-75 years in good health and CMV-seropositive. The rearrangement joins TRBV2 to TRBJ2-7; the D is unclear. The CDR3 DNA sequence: TGTGCCAGCAGTGACCCTATTCTCGAGCAGTACTTC. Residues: CASSDPILEQYF. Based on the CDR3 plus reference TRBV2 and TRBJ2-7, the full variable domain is EPEVTQTPSHQVTQMGQEVILRCVPISNHLYFYWYRQILGQKVEFLVSFYNNEISEKSEIFDDQFSVERPDGSNFTLKIRSTKLEDSAMYFCASSDPILEQYFGPGTRLTVT.